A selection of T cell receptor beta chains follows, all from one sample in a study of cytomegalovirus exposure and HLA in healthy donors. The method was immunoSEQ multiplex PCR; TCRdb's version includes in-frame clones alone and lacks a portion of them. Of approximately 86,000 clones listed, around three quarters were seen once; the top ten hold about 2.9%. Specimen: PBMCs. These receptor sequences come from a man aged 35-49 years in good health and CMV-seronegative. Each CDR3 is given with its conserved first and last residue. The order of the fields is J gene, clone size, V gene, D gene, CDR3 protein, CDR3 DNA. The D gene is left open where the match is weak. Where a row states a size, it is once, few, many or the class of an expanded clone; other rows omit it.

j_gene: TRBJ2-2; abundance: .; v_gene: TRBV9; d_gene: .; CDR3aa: CASSPGSWLFF; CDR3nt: TGTGCCAGCAGCCCCGGGTCCTGGCTGTTTTTT
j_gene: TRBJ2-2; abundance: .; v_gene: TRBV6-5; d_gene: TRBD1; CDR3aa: CASSYSTGGLTGELFF; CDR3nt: TGTGCCAGCAGTTACTCGACAGGGGGCCTCACCGGGGAGCTGTTTTTT
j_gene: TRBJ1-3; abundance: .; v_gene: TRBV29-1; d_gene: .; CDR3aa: CSSLNTIYF; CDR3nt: TGCAGCAGCTTAAACACCATATATTTT
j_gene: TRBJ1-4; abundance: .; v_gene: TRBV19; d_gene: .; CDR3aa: CACSLRGARNEKLFF; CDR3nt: TGTGCCTGCTCGCTGCGGGGGGCCCGTAATGAAAAACTGTTTTTT
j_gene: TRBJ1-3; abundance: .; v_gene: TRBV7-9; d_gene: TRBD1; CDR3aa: CASSATGGHSGNTIYF; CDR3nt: TGTGCCAGCAGCGCGACAGGGGGACACTCTGGAAACACCATATATTTT
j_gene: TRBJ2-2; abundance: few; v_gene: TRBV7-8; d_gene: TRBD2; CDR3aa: CASSLVPSGGSIGTGELFF; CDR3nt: TGTGCCAGCAGCTTAGTTCCTAGCGGGGGTTCAATAGGGACCGGGGAGCTGTTTTTT
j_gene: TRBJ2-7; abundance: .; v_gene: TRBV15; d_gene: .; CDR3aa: CATSRDRYEQYF; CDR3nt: TGTGCCACCAGCAGAGATCGCTACGAGCAGTACTTC
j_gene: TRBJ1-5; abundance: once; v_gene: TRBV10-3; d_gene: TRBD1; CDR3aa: CATGQGGNQPQHF; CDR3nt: TGTGCCACCGGACAGGGCGGCAATCAGCCCCAGCATTTT
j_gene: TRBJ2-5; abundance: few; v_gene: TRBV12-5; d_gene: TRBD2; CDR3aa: CASGTGTSGGADQETQYF; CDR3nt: TGTGCTAGTGGCACAGGGACTAGCGGGGGGGCTGACCAAGAGACCCAGTACTTC
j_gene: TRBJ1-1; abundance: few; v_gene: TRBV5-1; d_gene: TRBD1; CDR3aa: CASSLGQASTEAFF; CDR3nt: TGCGCCAGCAGCTTAGGACAGGCGAGCACTGAAGCTTTCTTT
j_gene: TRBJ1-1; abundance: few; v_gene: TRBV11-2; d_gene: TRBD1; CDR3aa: CASSFPGQAMNTEAFF; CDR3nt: TGTGCCAGCAGCTTCCCGGGACAGGCTATGAACACTGAAGCTTTCTTT
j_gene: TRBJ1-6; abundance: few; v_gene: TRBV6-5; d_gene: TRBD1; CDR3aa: CASSPTGGHNSPLHF; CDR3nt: TGTGCCAGCAGTCCCACAGGGGGTCATAATTCACCCCTCCACTTT
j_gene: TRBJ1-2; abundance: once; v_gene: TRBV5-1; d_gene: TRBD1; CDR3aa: CASMQLPGTVNGYTF; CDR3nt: TGCGCCAGCATGCAACTTCCCGGGACAGTAAATGGCTACACCTTC
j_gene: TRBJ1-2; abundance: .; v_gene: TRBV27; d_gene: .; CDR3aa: CASRAPGVYGYTF; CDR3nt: TGTGCCAGCAGAGCCCCCGGGGTTTATGGCTACACCTTC
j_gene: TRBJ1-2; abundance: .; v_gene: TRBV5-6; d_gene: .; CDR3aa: CASSFGYGYTF; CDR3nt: TGTGCCAGCAGCTTCGGCTATGGCTACACCTTC
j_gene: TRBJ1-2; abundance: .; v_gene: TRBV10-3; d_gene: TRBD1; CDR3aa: CAISEGTVEGYTF; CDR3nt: TGTGCCATCAGTGAGGGGACAGTGGAGGGCTACACCTTC
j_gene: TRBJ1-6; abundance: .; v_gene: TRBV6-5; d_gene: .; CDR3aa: CASSWQGGSPLHF; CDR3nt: TGTGCCAGCAGTTGGCAGGGAGGCTCACCCCTCCACTTT
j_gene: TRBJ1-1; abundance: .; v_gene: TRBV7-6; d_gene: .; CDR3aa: CASSELMNTEAFF; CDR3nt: TGTGCCAGCAGCGAACTCATGAACACTGAAGCTTTCTTT
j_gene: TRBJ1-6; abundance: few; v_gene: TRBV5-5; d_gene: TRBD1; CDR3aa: CASSYDRGLSPLHF; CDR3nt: TGTGCCAGCAGCTACGACAGGGGGCTTTCACCCCTCCACTTT
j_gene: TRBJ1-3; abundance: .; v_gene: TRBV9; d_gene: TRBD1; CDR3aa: CASSVEAGGGGNTIYF; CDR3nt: TGTGCCAGCAGCGTAGAGGCAGGGGGCGGTGGAAACACCATATATTTT
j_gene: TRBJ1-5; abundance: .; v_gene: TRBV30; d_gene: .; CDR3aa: CAWGQNQPQHF; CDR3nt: TGTGCCTGGGGACAGAATCAGCCCCAGCATTTT
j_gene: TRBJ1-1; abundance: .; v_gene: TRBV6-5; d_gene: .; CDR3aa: CASTATINTEAFF; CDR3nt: TGTGCCAGCACGGCTACTATTAACACTGAAGCTTTCTTT
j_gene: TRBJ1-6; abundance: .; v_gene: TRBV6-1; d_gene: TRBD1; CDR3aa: CASSETLGQATSSPLHF; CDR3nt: TGTGCCAGCAGTGAAACCCTGGGACAGGCGACGAGTTCACCCCTCCACTTT